Each of the 2 T cell receptor beta chains below was sequenced from the same sample in a study of T cell responses to AZD1222 COVID-19 vaccine. Measured with immunoSEQ multiplex PCR; TCRdb has only the in-frame clones, and not every one. This sample has about 160,000 clones, with roughly nine tenths found just once. The sample in question was peripheral blood, obtained on day 0 of AZD1222 vaccination. Receptors were obtained from an adult in good health.

The chain uses TRBV24-1 and TRBJ1-5; a possible D gene is TRBD1 (6 bases). The CDR3 sequence is 16 residues long. Germline V gene data show CDR1 as KGHDR and CDR2 as SFDVKD. V was pared by 3 bases and J by 3 bases, with 14 bases between. The CDR3 DNA reads as TGTGCCACCAGTGATGCGGACAGCGGAGTCAATCAGCCCCAGCATTTT. Translation gives CATSDADSGVNQPQHF.

The rearrangement uses TRBV19 and TRBJ2-5, with D possibly TRBD1 on 5 matching bases. The CDR3 consists of 16 residues. In germline, CDR1 is LNHDA, CDR2 SQIVND (reference sequence). V shed 2 bases and J shed 5 bases, with 18 bases lying between them. This CDR3 reads CASSITGKGLGETQYF. As DNA, the CDR3 is TGTGCCAGTAGTATAACTGGAAAGGGGCTGGGGGAGACCCAGTACTTC. Full variable domain (missing parts from reference TRBV19 and TRBJ2-5): DGGITQSPKYLFRKEGQNVTLSCEQNLNHDAMYWYRQDPGQGLRLIYYSQIVNDFQKGDIAEGYSVSREKKESFPLTVTSAQKNPTAFYLCASSITGKGLGETQYFGPGTRLLVL.